This is a list of T cell receptor beta chains from one sample in a study of cytomegalovirus exposure and HLA in healthy donors. Using immunoSEQ multiplex PCR, the repertoire was profiled, and TCRdb retains in-frame clones only, with some absent. The table shows approximately 100,000 clones, with 60% to 75% occurring only once. The sequencing input was PBMCs. All receptors derive from a female donor in good health and CMV-seronegative. CDR3s include the opening cysteine and the closing phenylalanine or tryptophan. A D gene is named only where the DNA matches it firmly. Only part of the rows carry a size: once, few, many, or a class if the clone is expanded.

TRBV9	TRBJ1-2	TRBD1	-	CASSVDRDRGHYGYTF	TGTGCCAGCAGTGTAGACCGGGACAGGGGACACTATGGCTACACCTTC
TRBV30	TRBJ2-3	TRBD2	-	CAWSVASGRTDTQYF	TGTGCCTGGAGTGTAGCTAGCGGGCGCACAGATACGCAGTATTTT
TRBV29-1	TRBJ1-4	-	-	CSVEGNNEKLFF	TGCAGCGTGGAGGGGAATAATGAAAAACTGTTTTTT
TRBV10-3	TRBJ1-2	TRBD1	once	CAIRSEGALGYTF	TGTGCCATCAGGTCAGAGGGGGCGTTGGGCTACACCTTC
TRBV27	TRBJ1-1	-	-	CASSLTVMDTEAFF	TGTGCCAGCAGCCTGACAGTCATGGACACTGAAGCTTTCTTT
TRBV6-5	TRBJ1-2	-	-	CASSMKQGLYGYTF	TGTGCCAGCAGTATGAAGCAGGGTTTGTACGGCTACACCTTC
TRBV19	TRBJ1-2	TRBD1	once	CASSGQGARDGYTF	TGTGCCAGTAGCGGACAGGGGGCGCGGGATGGCTACACCTTC
TRBV6-5	TRBJ2-7	TRBD1	few	CASSYRDRGSYEQYF	TGTGCCAGCAGTTACCGGGACAGGGGGTCCTACGAGCAGTACTTC
TRBV4-1	TRBJ1-1	-	-	CASSRTVYPEAFF	TGCGCCAGCAGCCGGACAGTCTACCCTGAAGCTTTCTTT
TRBV27	TRBJ1-2	-	-	CASSFATGGGGYTF	TGTGCCAGCAGTTTCGCGACCGGCGGGGGTGGCTACACCTTC
TRBV30	TRBJ1-5	-	-	CAWSVRGNEPQHF	TGTGCCTGGAGTGTACGGGGGAATGAGCCCCAGCATTTT
TRBV18	TRBJ2-5	TRBD2	few	CASSPGGRETQYF	TGTGCCAGCTCACCGGGAGGGCGAGAGACCCAGTACTTC
TRBV19	TRBJ1-2	-	-	CASRNHKGLANYGYTF	TGTGCCAGTAGAAATCACAAGGGACTCGCTAACTATGGCTACACCTTC
TRBV6-1	TRBJ2-6	-	-	CASSQGSGANVLTF	TGTGCCAGTAGTCAGGGCTCTGGGGCCAACGTCCTGACTTTC
TRBV4-1	TRBJ1-2	-	-	CASSQGTGFGYTF	TGCGCCAGCAGCCAAGGTACCGGGTTTGGCTACACCTTC
TRBV5-1	TRBJ1-2	TRBD1	-	CASSSQGAYGYTF	TGCGCCAGCAGCTCACAGGGGGCCTATGGCTACACCTTC
TRBV7-9	TRBJ1-1	-	-	CASSLGAGALAEAFF	TGTGCCAGCAGCTTAGGGGCAGGGGCCCTAGCTGAAGCTTTCTTT
TRBV25-1	TRBJ2-1	-	-	CASSEPAGTPNNEQFF	TGTGCCAGCAGTGAACCCGCCGGGACTCCAAACAATGAGCAGTTCTTC
TRBV15	TRBJ2-7	TRBD2	once	CATSRTRYYEQYF	TGTGCCACCAGCCGGACTAGGTACTACGAGCAGTACTTC
TRBV27	TRBJ1-6	-	-	CASMGRGNSPLHF	TGTGCCAGCATGGGCAGGGGAAATTCACCCCTCCACTTT
TRBV6-1	TRBJ1-5	-	-	CASSEGREHYNQPQHF	TGTGCCAGCAGTGAAGGCAGGGAACACTACAATCAGCCCCAGCATTTT
TRBV27	TRBJ1-2	TRBD1	-	CASSLSLGTVTNYGYTF	TGTGCCAGCAGTTTATCACTCGGGACAGTCACTAACTATGGCTACACCTTC
TRBV28	TRBJ2-7	-	-	CASSLSQGPYEQYF	TGTGCCAGCAGTTTATCTCAGGGGCCCTACGAGCAGTACTTC
TRBV7-9	TRBJ1-1	TRBD1	-	CASSPPGTGKSEAFF	TGTGCCAGCAGCCCCCCCGGGACAGGCAAATCTGAAGCTTTCTTT
TRBV5-6	TRBJ1-3	TRBD1	-	CASRLQGAGYTIYF	TGTGCCAGCAGGCTACAGGGGGCAGGTTACACCATATATTTT
TRBV28	TRBJ2-7	-	many	CASSTLEGWGSYEQYF	TGTGCCAGCAGTACCTTGGAGGGTTGGGGTTCCTACGAGCAGTACTTC
TRBV30	TRBJ1-3	-	-	CAWSVGSGNYGNTIYF	TGTGCCTGGAGTGTAGGATCAGGGAATTATGGAAACACCATATATTTT
TRBV6-5	TRBJ2-5	TRBD2	-	CASRASGLQETQYF	TGTGCCAGCAGGGCTAGCGGACTTCAAGAGACCCAGTACTTC
TRBV5-4	TRBJ1-4	TRBD1	-	CASSWTGANEKLFF	TGTGCCAGCAGCTGGACAGGGGCTAATGAAAAACTGTTTTTT
TRBV10-2	TRBJ2-7	TRBD1	-	CASSELGQTYEQYF	TGCGCCAGCAGTGAGTTGGGACAGACCTACGAGCAGTACTTC
TRBV27	TRBJ2-7	TRBD1	once	CASRSDRESYEQYF	TGTGCCAGCAGATCCGACAGGGAGTCCTACGAGCAGTACTTC
TRBV7-9	TRBJ1-2	-	-	CASSSWGGDKDYGYTF	TGTGCCAGCAGCTCATGGGGGGGGGACAAAGACTATGGCTACACCTTC
TRBV6-7	TRBJ2-1	TRBD2	-	CASSYRLAGDTYNEQFF	TGTGCCAGCAGTTACAGGCTAGCGGGAGACACGTACAATGAGCAGTTCTTC
TRBV5-6	TRBJ2-7	TRBD1	-	CASSLGSWDSAYEQYF	TGTGCCAGCAGCTTGGGGTCCTGGGACAGCGCCTACGAGCAGTACTTC